The sequence of this T cell receptor beta chain was determined in a study of cytomegalovirus exposure and HLA in healthy donors. The study ran its PCR with 60 Vbeta and 13 Jbeta primers. Repertoires were generated with immunoSEQ multiplex PCR, while TCRdb's copy carries only in-frame clones and drops some. Counted here are more than 25,000 clones, approximately 62% occurring once; the ten biggest clones make up around 40%. There are 13 residues in the CDR3. V dropped 2 bases and J dropped 10 bases, with 14 bases sitting between them. Germline CDR1 and CDR2: SNHLY and FYNNEI. The specimen sequenced was PBMCs. This sequence originates from a male donor in good health and CMV-seropositive. This chain connects TRBV2 to TRBJ1-2; D might be TRBD1 (6 bases). The CDR3, as DNA: TGTGCCAGCAGTGAAACAGGGCGAGGAGACTACACCTTC. Translating gives CASSETGRGDYTF.